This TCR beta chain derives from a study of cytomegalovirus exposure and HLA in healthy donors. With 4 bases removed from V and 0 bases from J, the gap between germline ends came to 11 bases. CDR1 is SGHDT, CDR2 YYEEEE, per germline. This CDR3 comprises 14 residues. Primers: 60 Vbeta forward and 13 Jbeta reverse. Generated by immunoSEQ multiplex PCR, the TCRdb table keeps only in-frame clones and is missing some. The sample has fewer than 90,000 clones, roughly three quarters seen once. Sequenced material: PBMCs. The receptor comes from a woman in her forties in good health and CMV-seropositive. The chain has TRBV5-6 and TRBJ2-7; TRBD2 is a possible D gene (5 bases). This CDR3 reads CASSPTRISYEQYF. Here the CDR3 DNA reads TGTGCCAGCAGCCCCACTAGGATCTCCTACGAGCAGTACTTC.